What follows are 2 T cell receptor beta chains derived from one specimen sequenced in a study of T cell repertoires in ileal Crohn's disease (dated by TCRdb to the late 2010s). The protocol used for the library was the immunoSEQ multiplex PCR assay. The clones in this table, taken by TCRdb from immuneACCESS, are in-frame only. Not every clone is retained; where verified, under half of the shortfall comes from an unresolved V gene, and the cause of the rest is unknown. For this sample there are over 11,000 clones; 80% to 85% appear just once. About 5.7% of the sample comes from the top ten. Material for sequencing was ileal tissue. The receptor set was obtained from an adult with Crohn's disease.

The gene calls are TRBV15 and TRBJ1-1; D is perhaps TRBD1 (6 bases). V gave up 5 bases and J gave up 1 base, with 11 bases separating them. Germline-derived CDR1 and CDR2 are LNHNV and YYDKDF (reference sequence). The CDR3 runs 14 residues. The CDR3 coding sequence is TGTGCCACCAGCGGAGGGGGGGGGAACACTGAAGCTTTCTTT. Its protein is CATSGGGGNTEAFF.

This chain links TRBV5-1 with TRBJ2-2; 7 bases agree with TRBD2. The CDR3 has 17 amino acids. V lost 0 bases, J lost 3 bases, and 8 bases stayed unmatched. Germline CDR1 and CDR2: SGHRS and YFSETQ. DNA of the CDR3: TGCGCCAGCAGCTTGGGGGTGGCTAGCGGTTACACCGGGGAGCTGTTTTTT. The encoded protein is CASSLGVASGYTGELFF. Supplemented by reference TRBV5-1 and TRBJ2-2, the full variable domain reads KAGVTQTPRYLIKTRGQQVTLSCSPISGHRSVSWYQQTPGQGLQFLFEYFSETQRNKGNFPGRFSGRQFSNSRSEMNVSTLELGDSALYLCASSLGVASGYTGELFFGEGSRLTVL.